The next 11 T cell receptor beta chains were all read from a single sample in a study of blood T cell repertoires in COVID-19. Libraries were prepared by immunoSEQ multiplex PCR; TCRdb keeps only in-frame clonotypes and omits some of them. The data show roughly 150,000 clones, roughly 87% seen once. Sequenced sample: PBMCs or T cells enriched from blood (not recorded which). The receptors stem from a woman aged 40 to 50 who had been exposed to COVID-19.

This rearrangement joins TRBV10-3 to TRBJ1-1; D gene unclear. The V and J ends lost 2 bases and 3 bases respectively, with 13 bases between them. The CDR3 is 15 amino acids. The germline CDR1 and CDR2 sequences are ENHRY and SYGVKD. The CDR3 nucleotides read TGTGCCATCAGTGAGAAGCCCCCAACGGACACTGAAGCTTTCTTT. The encoded protein is CAISEKPPTDTEAFF.

The rearrangement uses TRBV23-1 and TRBJ1-2; 7 bases map to TRBD1. TRBV23-1 counts as an open reading frame of uncertain function. The J segment lost 7 bases and the V segment lost 2 bases, leaving 7 bases of the junction unmatched. The CDR3 has 14 amino acids. The CDR3 nucleotides are TGCGCCAGCAGTCAACGGGTAGGGGGCACTGGCTACACCTTC. This gives the protein CASSQRVGGTGYTF.

The rearrangement joins TRBV9 to TRBJ2-1; the match to TRBD2 covers 7 bases. This CDR3 has 15 amino acids. J was trimmed by 4 bases and V by 0 bases; bases with no gene match: 4. Germline V lookup: CDR1 SGDLS, CDR2 YYNGEE. CDR3 sequence: CASSVAGGNYNEQFF. CDR3 bases: TGTGCCAGCAGCGTAGCGGGGGGTAATTACAATGAGCAGTTCTTC. The full variable domain, its missing parts supplied by reference TRBV9 and TRBJ2-1, is DSGVTQTPKHLITATGQRVTLRCSPRSGDLSVYWYQQSLDQGLQFLIQYYNGEERAKGNILERFSAQQFPDLHSELNLSSLELGDSALYFCASSVAGGNYNEQFFGPGTRLTVL.

This clone was observed a few times. The chain employs TRBV27 and TRBJ1-5; D may be TRBD1 (5 bases). The V end lost 5 bases, the J end lost 6 bases, and 17 bases lay between the germline ends. Per the germline V gene, CDR1 is MNHEY and CDR2 is SMNVEV (reference sequence). This CDR3 has 15 residues. CDR3 amino acids: CASSTKMQGSQPQHF. CDR3 DNA sequence: TGTGCCAGCAGTACAAAGATGCAGGGTTCTCAGCCCCAGCATTTT.

The chain uses TRBV4-1 and TRBJ1-5; D uncertain. The CDR3 has 15 amino acids. Looked up from germline, CDR1 is MGHRA and CDR2 is YSYEKL. Trimming pared 1 base from V and 2 bases from J, leaving 9 bases between. CDR3 region: CASSQVRHGNQPQHF. The CDR3 DNA reads TGCGCCAGCAGCCAAGTCAGGCACGGCAATCAGCCCCAGCATTTT.

The chain joins TRBV29-1 to TRBJ2-1; perhaps TRBD1 as D (6 bases). CDR1 and CDR2 (germline): SQVTM, ANQGSEA. This CDR3 has 17 amino acids. Trimming pared 3 bases from V and 6 bases from J, leaving 24 bases between. Written as DNA, the CDR3 is TGCAGCGTTGAGTCTCCGCCGGGGACAAAAGCGGTCAATGAGCAGTTCTTC. Translating it yields CSVESPPGTKAVNEQFF.

The rearrangement uses TRBV28 and TRBJ2-7; 7 positions agree with TRBD1. Germline lookup yields CDR1 MDHEN and CDR2 SYDVKM. The CDR3 has 15 amino acids. With V trimmed by 5 bases and J by 0 bases, 7 bases remained unmatched. CDR3 sequence reads: CASSPTGASSYEQYF. CDR3 DNA: TGTGCCAGCAGTCCTACAGGGGCCAGCTCCTACGAGCAGTACTTC.

The V gene is TRBV9, the J gene TRBJ2-2; possibly TRBD1 for D (5 bases). The ends were cut back, 3 bases at V and 2 bases at J, with 11 bases in the middle. The germline V gene has CDR1 SGDLS and CDR2 YYNGEE. CDR3 size: 15 residues. CDR3 sequence reads: CASSGTGPNTGELFF. The CDR3 DNA reads TGTGCCAGCAGCGGTACAGGACCCAACACCGGGGAGCTGTTTTTT.

This clone is a singleton in its sample. This chain uses TRBV9 with TRBJ2-1; TRBD2 matches at 15 bases. The CDR3 is made up of 15 amino acids. With V trimmed by 3 bases and J by 9 bases, 4 bases remained unmatched. CDR1 is SGDLS, CDR2 YYNGEE, per germline. This CDR3 reads CASSGGLAGGTEQFF. In DNA form, the CDR3 reads TGTGCCAGCAGCGGAGGACTAGCGGGGGGGACTGAGCAGTTCTTC.

The J gene is TRBJ2-3, the V gene TRBV7-2; D remains ambiguous. Germline lookup yields CDR1 SGHTA and CDR2 FQGNSA. There are 14 residues in the CDR3. Trimming removed 0 bases at V and 2 bases at J, with 6 bases between. The CDR3 nucleotides are TGTGCCAGCAGCTTAGCGGCAGACACAGATACGCAGTATTTT. Protein sequence: CASSLAADTDTQYF.

The CDR3 DNA reads as TGTGCCAGTAGTATCAGGACACCTAGCAATCAGCCCCAGCATTTT. Protein sequence: CASSIRTPSNQPQHF. This sequence joins TRBV19 and TRBJ1-5; maybe TRBD1 (5 bases). This CDR3 contains 15 residues. Germline values: CDR1 LNHDA, CDR2 SQIVND (reference sequence). The ends were cut back, 3 bases at V and 0 bases at J, with 9 bases in the middle.